The TCR beta chain described here comes from a study of spatial heterogeneity in lung cancer. About the study: Each time, sequencing found more beta-chain sequences than alpha-chain sequences.

Single TCR cDNA molecules each had their own unique molecular identifier. Each CDR3 protein gets one entry after TCRdb re-called the 5' RACE reads with MiXCR. The sample has some 20,000 distinct CDR3 sequences; 3% to 3.5% are singletons. Whole-study results and caveats: Ubiquitous expanded tumor TCRs appeared in blood more at resection than follow-up.

Time point indicated: sample taken at primary tumor resection. Whole RNA obtained from tumor, nontumor lung or frozen PBMC underwent sequencing without sorting. There are many counts of this clonotype. Its cognate antigen is unknown. The CDR3 sequence is 16 residues long. V lost 0 bases and J 5 bases, leaving 15 bases between the germline ends. Germline CDR1 and CDR2: SGHRS and YFSETQ. The receptor comes from a female donor with early-stage non-small cell lung cancer. Source: PBMCs, taken at surgery. This chain joins TRBV5-1 and TRBJ2-1; tentative D call: TRBD1 (5 bases). CDR3 in DNA: TGCGCCAGCAGCTTGGAGGGGCTAGGCGGCAACAATGAGCAGTTCTTC. It codes for CASSLEGLGGNNEQFF.